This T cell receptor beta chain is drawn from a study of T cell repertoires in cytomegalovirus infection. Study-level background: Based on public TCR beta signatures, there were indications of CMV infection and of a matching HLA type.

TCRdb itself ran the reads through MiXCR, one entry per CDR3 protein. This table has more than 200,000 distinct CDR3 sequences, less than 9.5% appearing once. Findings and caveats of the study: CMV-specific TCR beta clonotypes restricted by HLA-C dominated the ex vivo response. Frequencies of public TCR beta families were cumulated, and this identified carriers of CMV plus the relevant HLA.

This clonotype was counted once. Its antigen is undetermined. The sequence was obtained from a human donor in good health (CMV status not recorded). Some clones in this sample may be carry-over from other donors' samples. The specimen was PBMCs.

The CDR3, as DNA: TGTGCCAGCAGTAACTCCCCATTGACAGATACGCAGTATTTT. Its protein is CASSNSPLTDTQYF. V and J are TRBV6-1 and TRBJ2-3, with D unclear. The germline gives CDR1 MNHNS, CDR2 SASEGT. The CDR3 sequence is 14 residues long. V lost 5 bases to trimming and J lost 3 bases, with 12 bases between them.